This T cell receptor (beta chain) was profiled in a study of CD8+ T cells in alopecia areata. Study-wide context: Treated patients were given 5 to 10 mg oral tofacitinib twice daily.

This clone was seen just once. Antigen specificity is unknown. Described treatment: oral pan-JAK inhibitor, 5-10 mg twice daily. Study conclusions and caveats: Scalp samples also yield sequences from resident alphabeta T cells of normal skin. For lesional scalp, especially alopecia totalis/universalis, clonality was higher than in normal scalp.

CDR3 length: 14 residues. CDR1 is LGHNA and CDR2 is YSLEER in the germline V gene. V lost 4 bases to trimming and J lost 12 bases; unmatched junction nucleotides: 14. The authors extracted RNA and reverse transcribed it into cDNA as the sequencing template. The repertoire was sequenced with immunoSEQ multiplex PCR; TCRdb's copy has only in-frame clones and lacks some. The sample lists approximately 280,000 clones; roughly 60% were seen once. The input for sequencing was CD4+ T cells sorted from blood, taken at week 24, from a patient treated with tofacitinib. The chain combines TRBV4-3 with TRBJ1-1, with 7 bases lining up with TRBD1. This receptor was obtained from a human donor with alopecia areata. DNA for the CDR3: TGCGCCAGCAGCCCAGACCCGAGGGGGCAGAAACCTTTCTTT. The encoded protein is CASSPDPRGQKPFF.